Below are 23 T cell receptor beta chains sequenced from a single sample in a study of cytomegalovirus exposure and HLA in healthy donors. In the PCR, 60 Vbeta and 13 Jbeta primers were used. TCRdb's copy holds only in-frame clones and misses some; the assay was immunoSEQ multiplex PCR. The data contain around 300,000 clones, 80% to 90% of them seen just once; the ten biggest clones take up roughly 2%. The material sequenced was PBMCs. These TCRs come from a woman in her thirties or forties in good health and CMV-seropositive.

In DNA form, the CDR3 reads TGCGCCAGCAGCGACGGGACAGGGGGCTTGAATGAGCAGTTCTTC. Translation: CASSDGTGGLNEQFF. The chain has TRBV4-3 and TRBJ2-1; TRBD1 aligns across 12 bases. Trimming removed 5 bases from V and 7 bases from J; junction bases left unmatched: 6. The CDR3 contains 15 residues. CDR1 and CDR2 from the germline V gene are LGHNA and YSLEER.

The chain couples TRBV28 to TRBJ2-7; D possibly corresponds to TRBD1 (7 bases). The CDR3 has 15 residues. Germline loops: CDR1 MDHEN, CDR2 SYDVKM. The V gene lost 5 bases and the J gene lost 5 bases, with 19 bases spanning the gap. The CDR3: CASSPGGLRGHEQYF. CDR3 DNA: TGTGCCAGCAGTCCCGGGGGATTAAGGGGGCACGAGCAGTACTTC.

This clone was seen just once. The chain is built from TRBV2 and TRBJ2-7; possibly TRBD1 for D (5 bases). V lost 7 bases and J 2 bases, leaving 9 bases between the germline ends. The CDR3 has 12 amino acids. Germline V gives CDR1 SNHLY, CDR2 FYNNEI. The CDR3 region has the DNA TGTGCCAGCACTACAGGAGCCTACGAGCAGTACTTC. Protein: CASTTGAYEQYF.

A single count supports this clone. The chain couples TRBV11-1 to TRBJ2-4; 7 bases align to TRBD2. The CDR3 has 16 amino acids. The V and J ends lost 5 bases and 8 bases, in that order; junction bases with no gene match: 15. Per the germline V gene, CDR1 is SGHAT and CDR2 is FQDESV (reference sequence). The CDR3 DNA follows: TGTGCCAGCAGCCCGAGGGAGAGGGCGGCGGGAGACATTCAGTACTTC. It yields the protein CASSPRERAAGDIQYF.

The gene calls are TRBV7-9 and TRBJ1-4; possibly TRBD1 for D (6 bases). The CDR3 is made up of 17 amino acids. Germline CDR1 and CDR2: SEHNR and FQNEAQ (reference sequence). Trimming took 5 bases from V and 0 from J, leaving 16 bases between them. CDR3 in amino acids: CASSPMTGSATNEKLFF. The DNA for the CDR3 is TGTGCCAGCAGCCCTATGACAGGATCGGCAACTAATGAAAAACTGTTTTTT.

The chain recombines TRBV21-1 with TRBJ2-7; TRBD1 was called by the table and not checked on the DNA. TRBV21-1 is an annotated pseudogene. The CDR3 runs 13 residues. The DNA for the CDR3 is TGTGCCAACTATTCGGGACAGGGTTACGAGCAGTACTTC. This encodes CANYSGQGYEQYF.

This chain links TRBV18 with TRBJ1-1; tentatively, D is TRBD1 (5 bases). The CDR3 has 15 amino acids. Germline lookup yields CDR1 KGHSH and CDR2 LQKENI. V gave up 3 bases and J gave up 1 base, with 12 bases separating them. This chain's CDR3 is CASSPNGAGNTEAFF. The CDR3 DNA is TGTGCCAGCTCACCGAATGGGGCAGGGAACACTGAAGCTTTCTTT.

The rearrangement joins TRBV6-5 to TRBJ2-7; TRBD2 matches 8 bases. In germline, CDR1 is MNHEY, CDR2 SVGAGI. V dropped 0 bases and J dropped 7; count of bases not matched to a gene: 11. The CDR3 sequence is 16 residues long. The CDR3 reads CASSYSGLAGPGEQYF. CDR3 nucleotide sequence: TGTGCCAGCAGTTACTCGGGGCTAGCGGGCCCAGGAGAGCAGTACTTC.

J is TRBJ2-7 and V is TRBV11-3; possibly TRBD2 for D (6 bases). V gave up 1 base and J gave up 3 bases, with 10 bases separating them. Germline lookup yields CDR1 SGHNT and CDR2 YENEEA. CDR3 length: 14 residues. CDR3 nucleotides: TGTGCCAGCAGCTTAGCCGGGGAGGTCTACGAGCAGTACTTC. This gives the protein CASSLAGEVYEQYF.

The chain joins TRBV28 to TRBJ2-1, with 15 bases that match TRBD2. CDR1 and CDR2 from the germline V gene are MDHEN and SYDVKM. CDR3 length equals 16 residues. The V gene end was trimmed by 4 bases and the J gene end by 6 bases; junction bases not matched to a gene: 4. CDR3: CASSWTSGRAGNEQFF. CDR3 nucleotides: TGTGCCAGCAGTTGGACTAGCGGGAGGGCAGGCAATGAGCAGTTCTTC.

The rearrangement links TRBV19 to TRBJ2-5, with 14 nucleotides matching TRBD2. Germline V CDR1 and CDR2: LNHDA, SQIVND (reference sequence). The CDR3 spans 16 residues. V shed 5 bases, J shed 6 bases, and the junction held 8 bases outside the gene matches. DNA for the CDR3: TGTGCCAGTAGTGCCGGGACTAGCGGGAGAAGGCAGACCCAGTACTTC. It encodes CASSAGTSGRRQTQYF.

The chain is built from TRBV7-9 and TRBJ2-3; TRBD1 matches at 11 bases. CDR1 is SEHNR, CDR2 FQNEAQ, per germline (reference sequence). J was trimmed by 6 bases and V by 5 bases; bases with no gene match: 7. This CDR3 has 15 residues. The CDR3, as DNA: TGTGCCAGCAGCACAACCGGGACAGGGGGTGATACGCAGTATTTT. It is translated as CASSTTGTGGDTQYF.

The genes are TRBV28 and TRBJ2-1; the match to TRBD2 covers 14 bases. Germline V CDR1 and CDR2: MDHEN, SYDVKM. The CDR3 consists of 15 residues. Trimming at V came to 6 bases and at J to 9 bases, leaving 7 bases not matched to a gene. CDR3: CASSSGTSGRLEQFF. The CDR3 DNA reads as TGTGCCAGCAGCTCCGGGACTAGCGGGAGACTTGAGCAGTTCTTC.

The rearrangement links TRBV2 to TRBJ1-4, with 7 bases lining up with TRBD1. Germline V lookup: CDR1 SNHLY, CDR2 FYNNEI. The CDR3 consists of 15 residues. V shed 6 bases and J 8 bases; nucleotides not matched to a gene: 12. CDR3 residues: CASRSGGQGGEKLFF. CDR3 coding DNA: TGTGCCAGCAGAAGTGGGGGCCAGGGGGGCGAAAAACTGTTTTTT.

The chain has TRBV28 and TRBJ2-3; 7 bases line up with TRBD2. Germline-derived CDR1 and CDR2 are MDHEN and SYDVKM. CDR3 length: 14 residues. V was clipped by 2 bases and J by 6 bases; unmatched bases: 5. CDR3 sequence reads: CASSLGGSSDTQYF. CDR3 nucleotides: TGTGCCAGCAGTTTAGGCGGGAGTAGCGATACGCAGTATTTT.

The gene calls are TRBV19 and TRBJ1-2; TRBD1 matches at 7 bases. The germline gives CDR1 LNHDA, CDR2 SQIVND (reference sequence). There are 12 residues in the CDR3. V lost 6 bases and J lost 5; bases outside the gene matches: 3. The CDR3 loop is CASSGQVYGYTF. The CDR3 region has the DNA TGTGCCAGTAGCGGACAGGTTTATGGCTACACCTTC.

CDR3 coding DNA: TGTGCCATCAGTGGGGCAGGGTTGAGGACTGAAGCTTTCTTT. It is translated as CAISGAGLRTEAFF. The V gene is TRBV10-3, the J gene TRBJ1-1; perhaps TRBD1 as D (5 bases). The germline gives CDR1 ENHRY, CDR2 SYGVKD. The CDR3 consists of 14 residues. V was cut by 4 bases and J by 5 bases, with 14 bases left in between.

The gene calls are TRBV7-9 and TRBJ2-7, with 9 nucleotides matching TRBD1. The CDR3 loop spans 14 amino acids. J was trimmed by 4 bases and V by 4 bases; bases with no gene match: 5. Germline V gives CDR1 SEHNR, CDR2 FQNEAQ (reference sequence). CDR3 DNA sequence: TGTGCCAGCAGCTACGGACAGGGGCGATACGAGCAGTACTTC. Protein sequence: CASSYGQGRYEQYF.

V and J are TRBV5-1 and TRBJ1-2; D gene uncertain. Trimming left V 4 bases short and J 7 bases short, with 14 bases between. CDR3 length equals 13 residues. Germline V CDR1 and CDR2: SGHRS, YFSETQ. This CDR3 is CASSAYAGGGYTF. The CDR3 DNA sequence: TGCGCCAGCAGCGCCTATGCAGGAGGTGGCTACACCTTC.

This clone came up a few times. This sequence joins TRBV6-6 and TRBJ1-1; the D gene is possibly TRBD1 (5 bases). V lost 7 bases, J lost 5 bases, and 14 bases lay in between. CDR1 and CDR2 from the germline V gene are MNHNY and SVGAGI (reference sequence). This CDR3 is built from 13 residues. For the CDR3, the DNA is TGTGCCAGCATCGAAGACGGGGGGACTGAAGCTTTCTTT. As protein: CASIEDGGTEAFF.

CDR3 sequence reads: CAWRGPGTSGRDIQYF. In DNA, the CDR3 is TGTGCCTGGAGGGGACCGGGGACTAGCGGGAGGGACATTCAGTACTTC. This chain joins TRBV30 and TRBJ2-4; 16 positions match TRBD2. CDR3 length: 16 amino acids. Germline trimming cut 3 bases from V and 8 bases from J; bases unmatched to any gene: 7. The germline V gene encodes CDR1 GTSNPN and CDR2 SVGIG (reference sequence).

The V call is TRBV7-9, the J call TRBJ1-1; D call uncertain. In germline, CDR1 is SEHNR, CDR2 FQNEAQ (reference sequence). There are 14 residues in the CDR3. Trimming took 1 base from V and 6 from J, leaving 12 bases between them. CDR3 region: CASSLGQVFAEAFF. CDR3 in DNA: TGTGCCAGCAGCTTAGGGCAGGTTTTCGCTGAAGCTTTCTTT. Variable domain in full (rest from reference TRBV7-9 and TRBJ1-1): DTGVSQNPRHKITKRGQNVTFRCDPISEHNRLYWYRQTLGQGPEFLTYFQNEAQLEKSRLLSDRFSAERPKGSFSTLEIQRTEQGDSAMYLCASSLGQVFAEAFFGQGTRLTVV.

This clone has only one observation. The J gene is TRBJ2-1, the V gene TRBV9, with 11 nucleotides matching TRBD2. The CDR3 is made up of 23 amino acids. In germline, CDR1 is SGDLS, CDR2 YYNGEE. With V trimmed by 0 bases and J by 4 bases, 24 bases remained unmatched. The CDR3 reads CASSVVGGGGLAGGSTPYNEQFF. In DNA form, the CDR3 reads TGTGCCAGCAGCGTAGTAGGGGGCGGTGGGCTAGCGGGAGGATCAACACCTTACAATGAGCAGTTCTTC.